This entry lists 27 T cell receptor beta chains sequenced from one sample in a study of radiotherapy plus CTLA-4 blockade in lung cancer (dated by TCRdb to 2017 to 2018). The library relied on the immunoSEQ multiplex PCR assay. TCRdb retrieved this table from immuneACCESS and kept in-frame rearrangements only. Not all clones are present; in checked studies, unresolved V genes account for under half, and no reason is known for the remainder. Counted in this sample were about 90,000 clones; under 85% of them appeared once. The ten biggest clones cover roughly 14% of the sample. Here the sequenced sample was peripheral blood, taken from a patient treated with radiotherapy plus ipilimumab. The receptors were gathered from a human donor with non-small cell lung cancer that progressed on radiotherapy plus ipilimumab.

V gene TRBV7-2 combines with J gene TRBJ1-1; no reliable D call. The V gene lost 1 base and the J gene lost 8 bases, with 8 bases spanning the gap. There are 12 residues in the CDR3. Germline-derived CDR1 and CDR2 are SGHTA and FQGNSA. CDR3 bases: TGTGCCAGCAGCTTAGGGAACGGAGAAGCTTTCTTT. This translates into CASSLGNGEAFF.

This sequence joins TRBV7-8 and TRBJ1-2; 11 nucleotides match TRBD1. Germline CDR1 reads SGHVS; CDR2 reads FQNEAQ. The CDR3 length is 14 residues. After removal of 6 bases from V and 7 bases from J, the junction contained 7 bases not matched to a gene. As DNA, the CDR3 is TGTGCCAGCAGACCCGGGACAGGGGGTTCTGGCTACACCTTC. Amino acid sequence: CASRPGTGGSGYTF.

The rearrangement links TRBV6-6 to TRBJ1-5; D gene ambiguous. The V end was cut by 5 bases, the J end by 1 base, with 9 bases between. This CDR3 has 14 amino acids. CDR1 and CDR2 (germline): MNHNY, SVGAGI (reference sequence). Here the CDR3 DNA reads TGTGCCAGCAGTGGCCCTTTGAGCAATCAGCCCCAGCATTTT. Its translation is CASSGPLSNQPQHF.

The CDR3 here is CASSASIAGISGELFF. Written as DNA, the CDR3 is TGTGCCAGCAGCGCAAGCATAGCGGGAATCTCCGGGGAGCTGTTTTTT. The J gene is TRBJ2-2, the V gene TRBV11-2; 8 nucleotides line up with TRBD2. With V trimmed by 5 bases and J by 6 bases, 11 bases remained unmatched. Germline V lookup: CDR1 SGHAT, CDR2 FQNNGV. This CDR3 region has 16 residues.

The chain recombines TRBV28 with TRBJ1-5; TRBD1 matches at 9 bases. J lost 4 bases, V lost 6 bases, and 7 bases had no gene match. The CDR3 has 15 residues. The germline V gene encodes CDR1 MDHEN and CDR2 SYDVKM. Here the CDR3 reads CASSLGTGPNQPQHF. The CDR3, as DNA: TGTGCCAGCAGCTTAGGGACAGGGCCGAATCAGCCCCAGCATTTT.

Turning to this clone: Additional DNA sequences in this sample encode the identical CDR3. This CDR3 is CASSWGRDQPQHF. The CDR3 DNA reads TGTGCCAGCAGTTGGGGGCGCGACCAGCCCCAGCATTTT. V gene TRBV27 combines with J gene TRBJ1-5; weak D call: TRBD1 (6 bases). V was cut by 4 bases and J by 7 bases, with 11 bases left in between. Germline CDR1 reads MNHEY; CDR2 reads SMNVEV (reference sequence). This CDR3 spans 13 amino acids.

The V and J genes are TRBV7-8 and TRBJ1-1, with a possible D match to TRBD1 (5 bases). The V gene's germline CDR1 is SGHVS and CDR2 FQNEAQ. Trimming removed 3 bases from V and 4 bases from J, with 12 bases in between. CDR3 length: 14 amino acids. The CDR3 coding sequence is TGTGCCAGCAGCTTTGGCTGGGGGGTCACTGAAGCTTTCTTT. This sequence encodes CASSFGWGVTEAFF.

The rearrangement joins TRBV11-2 to TRBJ2-1; D is unresolved. This CDR3 is 14 amino acids long. Trimming pared 1 base from V and 6 bases from J, leaving 10 bases between. Looked up from germline, CDR1 is SGHAT and CDR2 is FQNNGV. CDR3 loop: CASSLVGSSNEQFF. The DNA of the CDR3 is TGTGCCAGCAGCTTAGTGGGATCTTCCAATGAGCAGTTCTTC.

This rearrangement joins TRBV5-4 to TRBJ2-2; 11 bases align to TRBD1. The trim removed 3 bases at V and 6 bases at J, leaving 4 bases unmatched. Germline loops: CDR1 SGHNT, CDR2 YYREEE (reference sequence). The CDR3 runs 15 residues. CDR3 DNA: TGTGCCAGCAGCTCCCGGACAGGGGGCGCCGGGGAGCTGTTTTTT. It encodes CASSSRTGGAGELFF.

This rearrangement joins TRBV11-1 to TRBJ2-3; D may be TRBD1 (5 bases). Trimming cost V 6 bases and J 3 bases, with 19 bases left between them. Germline V gives CDR1 SGHAT, CDR2 FQDESV (reference sequence). CDR3 length: 16 amino acids. The CDR3 spells CASRHRRRERTDTQYF. The DNA for the CDR3 is TGTGCCAGCAGGCACAGGCGACGTGAGAGGACAGATACGCAGTATTTT. The complete variable domain, with remaining parts taken from reference TRBV11-1 and TRBJ2-3, reads EAEVAQSPRYKITEKSQAVAFWCDPISGHATLYWYRQILGQGPELLVQFQDESVVDDSQLPKDRFSAERLKGVDSTLKIQPAELGDSAMYLCASRHRRRERTDTQYFGPGTRLTVL.

The chain couples TRBV4-2 to TRBJ2-1, with 9 bases lining up with TRBD2. The CDR3 length is 15 residues. Germline trimming cut 1 base from V and 8 bases from J; bases unmatched to any gene: 6. Per the germline V gene, CDR1 is LGHNA and CDR2 is YNFKEQ. CDR3 in amino acids: CASSQAERGVDEQFF. The DNA of the CDR3 is TGTGCCAGCAGCCAAGCGGAGCGGGGGGTCGATGAGCAGTTCTTC.

The V and J genes are TRBV7-9 and TRBJ2-1; D gene unclear. V lost 5 bases to trimming and J lost 10 bases, with 12 bases between them. CDR3 length: 12 residues. CDR1 and CDR2 from the germline V gene are SEHNR and FQNEAQ (reference sequence). The CDR3 region has the DNA TGTGCCAGCAGCCCGTCAGCCTTGGAGCAGTTCTTC. Amino acids: CASSPSALEQFF.

V usage is TRBV28 and J usage is TRBJ1-5; 9 bases map to TRBD1. Germline trimming cut 11 bases from V and 7 bases from J; bases unmatched to any gene: 18. The CDR3 totals 16 residues. The germline V gene has CDR1 MDHEN and CDR2 SYDVKM. Here the CDR3 reads CACESWGQGSGQPQHF. As DNA, the CDR3 is TGTGCCTGCGAGAGTTGGGGACAGGGCAGTGGGCAGCCCCAGCATTTT.

The chain is built from TRBV27 and TRBJ2-1; D assignment may be TRBD1 or TRBD2 (5 bases each). Looked up from germline, CDR1 is MNHEY and CDR2 is SMNVEV (reference sequence). The CDR3 loop spans 13 amino acids. The V end lost 9 bases, the J end lost 5 bases, and 14 bases lay between the germline ends. The CDR3 DNA reads TGTGCCAGTTCTCGGCAGGGAGACAATGAGCAGTTCTTC. This encodes CASSRQGDNEQFF.

This chain uses TRBV7-2 with TRBJ2-7, with D maybe TRBD1 (5 bases). The CDR3 is 15 amino acids. Germline CDR1 is SGHTA and CDR2 is FQGNSA. V lost 5 bases, J lost 6 bases, and 20 bases lay in between. The CDR3 region is CASSPRQSLVGEQYF. In DNA form, the CDR3 reads TGTGCCAGCAGCCCACGACAGTCTCTAGTCGGCGAGCAGTACTTC.

This clone was detected only once. CDR3 nucleotide sequence: TGTGCCAGCAGCCCGAACCAGGGGCCCCACGAAAAACTGTTTTTT. It translates to CASSPNQGPHEKLFF. This rearrangement joins TRBV4-2 to TRBJ1-4, with D tentatively TRBD1 (6 bases). The CDR3 covers 15 residues. Germline V lookup: CDR1 LGHNA, CDR2 YNFKEQ. With 4 bases removed from V and 8 bases from J, the gap between germline ends came to 17 bases.

This clone was recorded once. The chain uses TRBV14 and TRBJ1-2; D is ambiguous. The CDR3 loop spans 13 amino acids. The V end lost 0 bases, the J end lost 7 bases, and 9 bases lay between the germline ends. Germline CDR1 reads SGHDN; CDR2 reads FVKESK. The CDR3 DNA is TGTGCCAGCAGCCAAGATGGGAGAGGTGGCTACACCTTC. Its protein is CASSQDGRGGYTF.

This clone was counted once. The chain couples TRBV29-1 to TRBJ1-2; 10 nucleotides line up with TRBD1. V lost 3 bases and J lost 7; bases outside the gene matches: 5. In germline, CDR1 is SQVTM, CDR2 ANQGSEA. The CDR3 is made up of 13 amino acids. CDR3 loop: CSVDDRGQGGYTF. The CDR3 coding sequence is TGCAGCGTTGATGACAGGGGGCAGGGTGGCTACACCTTC.

J is TRBJ2-1 and V is TRBV19, with D tentatively TRBD2 (6 bases). Germline values: CDR1 LNHDA, CDR2 SQIVND (reference sequence). The V end was cut by 6 bases, the J end by 5 bases, with 14 bases between. The CDR3 loop spans 14 amino acids. The DNA of the CDR3 is TGTGCCAGTAGGACCCGGGGGACCGACAATGAGCAGTTCTTC. Its translation is CASRTRGTDNEQFF.

V and J are TRBV30 and TRBJ1-5; D perhaps matches TRBD1 (5 bases). The CDR3 totals 15 residues. The germline CDR1 and CDR2 sequences are GTSNPN and SVGIG (reference sequence). The V end lost 2 bases, the J end lost 7 bases, and 18 bases lay between the germline ends. The DNA of the CDR3 is TGTGCCTGGAGTCCCCGATTGACAGCTGGGCAGCCCCAGCATTTT. Residues: CAWSPRLTAGQPQHF.

The chain employs TRBV5-1 and TRBJ2-7; the match to TRBD1 covers 8 bases. V dropped 4 bases and J dropped 0; count of bases not matched to a gene: 6. The CDR3 covers 15 residues. Germline-derived CDR1 and CDR2 are SGHRS and YFSETQ. The CDR3 sequence is CASSPGGLSSYEQYF. CDR3 coding DNA: TGCGCCAGCAGCCCAGGGGGCCTTAGCTCCTACGAGCAGTACTTC.

The chain employs TRBV6-5 and TRBJ2-7; 7 positions match TRBD1. J gave up 4 bases and V 7 bases, and 13 bases lay outside the gene matches. The CDR3 extends over 15 amino acids. Germline CDR1 MNHEY, CDR2 SVGAGI. The CDR3 region is CASNTPQTGRYEQYF. Written as DNA, the CDR3 is TGTGCCAGCAATACTCCTCAGACAGGGAGATACGAGCAGTACTTC.

The V call is TRBV7-9, the J call TRBJ1-1, with D possibly matching TRBD1 (5 bases). CDR3 length: 14 residues. CDR1 and CDR2 (germline): SEHNR, FQNEAQ (reference sequence). Trimming shortened V by 1 base and J by 1 base, and 7 bases separated the two germline ends. Here the CDR3 reads CASSLGGGNTEAFF. CDR3 bases: TGTGCCAGCAGCTTAGGCGGGGGGAACACTGAAGCTTTCTTT.

V gene TRBV19 combines with J gene TRBJ1-5, with TRBD1 identical over 7 bases. V was clipped by 7 bases and J by 0 bases; unmatched bases: 6. Germline lookup yields CDR1 LNHDA and CDR2 SQIVND (reference sequence). The CDR3 contains 15 residues. CDR3 residues: CASTRDSYSNQPQHF. The DNA for the CDR3 is TGTGCCAGTACCCGGGACAGCTATAGCAATCAGCCCCAGCATTTT.

The sample holds one count of this clone. The V call is TRBV4-1, the J call TRBJ2-1; 7 nucleotides align to TRBD2. V lost 2 bases to trimming and J lost 5 bases; unmatched junction nucleotides: 9. Per the germline V gene, CDR1 is MGHRA and CDR2 is YSYEKL. The CDR3 is 16 residues long. The CDR3 loop reads CASSQFWAGENNEQFF. DNA for the CDR3: TGCGCCAGCAGCCAATTCTGGGCGGGAGAAAACAATGAGCAGTTCTTC.

The V call is TRBV27, the J call TRBJ1-2, with TRBD1 matching over 8 bases. The CDR3 covers 15 residues. The junction had 9 bases not matched to a gene; V was cut back by 6 bases and J by 3 bases. Per the germline V gene, CDR1 is MNHEY and CDR2 is SMNVEV (reference sequence). The CDR3 nucleotides are TGTGCCAGCAGCCCTCTTGGACAGGGAGACTATGGCTACACCTTC. Its translation: CASSPLGQGDYGYTF.

This chain links TRBV4-3 with TRBJ2-1; D gene ambiguous. The CDR3 loop spans 17 amino acids. Germline CDR1 reads LGHNA; CDR2 reads YSLEER. V was shortened by 0 bases and J by 1 base, with 13 bases between the two germline ends. The CDR3 DNA reads TGCGCCAGCAGCCAAGAGGTTTTGCTGCCGTCCTACAATGAGCAGTTCTTC. It encodes CASSQEVLLPSYNEQFF.